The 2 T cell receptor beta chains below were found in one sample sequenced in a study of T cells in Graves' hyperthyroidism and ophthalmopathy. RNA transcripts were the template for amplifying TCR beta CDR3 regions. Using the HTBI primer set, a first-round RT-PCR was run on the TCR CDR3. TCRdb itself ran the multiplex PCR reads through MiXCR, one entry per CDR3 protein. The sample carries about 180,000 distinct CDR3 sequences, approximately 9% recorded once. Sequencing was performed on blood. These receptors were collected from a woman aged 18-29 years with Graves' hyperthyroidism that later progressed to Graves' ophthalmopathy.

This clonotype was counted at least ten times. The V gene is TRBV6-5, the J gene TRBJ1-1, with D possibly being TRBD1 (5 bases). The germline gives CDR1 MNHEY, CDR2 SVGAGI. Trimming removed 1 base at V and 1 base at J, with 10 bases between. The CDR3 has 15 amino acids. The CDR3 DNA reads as TGTGCCAGCAGTTACTTGGGACCGGGGAACACTGAAGCTTTCTTT. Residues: CASSYLGPGNTEAFF.

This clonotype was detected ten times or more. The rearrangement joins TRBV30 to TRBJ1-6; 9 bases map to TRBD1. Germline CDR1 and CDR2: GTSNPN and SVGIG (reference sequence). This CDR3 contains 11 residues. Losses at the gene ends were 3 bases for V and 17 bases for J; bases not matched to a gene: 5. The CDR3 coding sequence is TGTGCCTGGAGCTCCGGGACAGGGTTCCACTTT. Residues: CAWSSGTGFHF. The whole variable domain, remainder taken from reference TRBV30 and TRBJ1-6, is SQTIHQWPATLVQPVGSPLSLECTVEGTSNPNLYWYRQAAGRGLQLLFYSVGIGQISSEVPQNLSASRPQDRQFILSSKKLLLSDSGFYLCAWSSGTGFHFGNGTRLTVT.